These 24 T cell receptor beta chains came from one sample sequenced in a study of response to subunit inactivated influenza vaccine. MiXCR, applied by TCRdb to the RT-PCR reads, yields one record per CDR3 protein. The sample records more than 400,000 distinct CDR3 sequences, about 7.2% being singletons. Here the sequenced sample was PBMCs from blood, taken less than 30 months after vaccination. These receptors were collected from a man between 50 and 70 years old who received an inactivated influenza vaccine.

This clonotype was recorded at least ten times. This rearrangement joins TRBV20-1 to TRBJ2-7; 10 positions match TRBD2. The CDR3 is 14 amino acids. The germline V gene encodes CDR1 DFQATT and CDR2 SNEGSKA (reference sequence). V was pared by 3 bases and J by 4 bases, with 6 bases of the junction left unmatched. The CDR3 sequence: CSASPSGRAYEQYF. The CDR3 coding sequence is TGCAGTGCTAGTCCCAGCGGGAGGGCGTACGAGCAGTACTTC.

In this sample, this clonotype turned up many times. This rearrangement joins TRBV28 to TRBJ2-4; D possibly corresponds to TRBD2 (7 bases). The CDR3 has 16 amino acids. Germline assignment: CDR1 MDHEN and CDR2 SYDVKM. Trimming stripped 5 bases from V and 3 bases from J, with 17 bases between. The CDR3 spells CASSGGGRGIKNIQYF. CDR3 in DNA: TGTGCCAGCAGTGGGGGGGGCAGGGGAATCAAAAACATTCAGTACTTC. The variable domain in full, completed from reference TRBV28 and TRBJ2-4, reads DVKVTQSSRYLVKRTGEKVFLECVQDMDHENMFWYRQDPGLGLRLIYFSYDVKMKEKGDIPEGYSVSREKKERFSLILESASTNQTSMYLCASSGGGRGIKNIQYFGAGTRLSVL.

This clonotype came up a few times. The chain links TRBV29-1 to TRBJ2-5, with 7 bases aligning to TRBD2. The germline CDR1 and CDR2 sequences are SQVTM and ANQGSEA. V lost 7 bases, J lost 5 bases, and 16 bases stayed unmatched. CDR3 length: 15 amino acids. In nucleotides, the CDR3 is TGCAGCGGAAAGACTGGGGGGGTCTCTATGGAGACCCAGTACTTC. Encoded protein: CSGKTGGVSMETQYF.

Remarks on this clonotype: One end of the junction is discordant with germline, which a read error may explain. The chain's CDR3 is CASSLPNTGEPFF. The DNA of the CDR3 is TGTGCCAGCAGCTTACCCAACACCGGGGAGCCGTTTTTT. V usage is TRBV11-3 and J usage is TRBJ2-2; D is perhaps TRBD2 (5 bases). CDR1 is SGHNT and CDR2 is YENEEA in the germline V gene. The CDR3 runs 13 residues.

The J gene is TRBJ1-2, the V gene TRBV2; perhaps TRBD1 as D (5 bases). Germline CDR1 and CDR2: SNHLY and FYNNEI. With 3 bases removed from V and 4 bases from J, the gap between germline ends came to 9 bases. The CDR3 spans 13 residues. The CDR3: CASSDPTGYGYTF. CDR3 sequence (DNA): TGTGCCAGCAGTGACCCCACAGGCTATGGCTACACCTTC.

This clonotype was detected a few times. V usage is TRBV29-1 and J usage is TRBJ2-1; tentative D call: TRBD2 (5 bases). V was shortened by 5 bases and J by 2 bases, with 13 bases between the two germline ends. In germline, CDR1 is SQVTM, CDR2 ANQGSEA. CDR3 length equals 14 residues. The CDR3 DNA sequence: TGCAGCGTTCGGCGGGCTTTAGCCTACAATGAGCAGTTCTTC. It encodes CSVRRALAYNEQFF.

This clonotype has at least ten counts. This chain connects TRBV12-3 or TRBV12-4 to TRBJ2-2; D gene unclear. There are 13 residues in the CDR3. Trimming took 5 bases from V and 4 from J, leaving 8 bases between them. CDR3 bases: TGTGCCAGCAGTCTGGGCTTCACCGGGGAGCTGTTTTTT. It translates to CASSLGFTGELFF.

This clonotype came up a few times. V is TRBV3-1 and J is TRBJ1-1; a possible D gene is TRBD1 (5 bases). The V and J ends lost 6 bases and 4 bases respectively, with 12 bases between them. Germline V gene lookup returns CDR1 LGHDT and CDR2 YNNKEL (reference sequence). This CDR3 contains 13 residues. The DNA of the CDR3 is TGTGCCAGCAGGAACCGGGGGGGCACTGAAGCTTTCTTT. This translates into CASRNRGGTEAFF. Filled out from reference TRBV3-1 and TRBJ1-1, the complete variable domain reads DTAVSQTPKYLVTQMGNDKSIKCEQNLGHDTMYWYKQDSKKFLKIMFSYNNKELIINETVPNRFSPKSPDKAHLNLHINSLELGDSAVYFCASRNRGGTEAFFGQGTRLTVV.

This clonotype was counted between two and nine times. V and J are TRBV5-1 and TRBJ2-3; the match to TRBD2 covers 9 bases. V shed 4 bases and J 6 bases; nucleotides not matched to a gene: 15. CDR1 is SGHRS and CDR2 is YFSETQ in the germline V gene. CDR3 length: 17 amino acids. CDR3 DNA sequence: TGCGCCAGCAGCCCGTTGACTCCAGCGGGGGGCAGGGATACGCAGTATTTT. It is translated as CASSPLTPAGGRDTQYF.

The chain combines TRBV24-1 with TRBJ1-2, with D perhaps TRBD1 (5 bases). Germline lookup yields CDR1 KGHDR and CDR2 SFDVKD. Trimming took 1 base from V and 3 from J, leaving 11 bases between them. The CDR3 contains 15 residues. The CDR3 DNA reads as TGTGCCACCAGTGATTTTAGGGGTGACGACTATGGCTACACCTTC. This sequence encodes CATSDFRGDDYGYTF.

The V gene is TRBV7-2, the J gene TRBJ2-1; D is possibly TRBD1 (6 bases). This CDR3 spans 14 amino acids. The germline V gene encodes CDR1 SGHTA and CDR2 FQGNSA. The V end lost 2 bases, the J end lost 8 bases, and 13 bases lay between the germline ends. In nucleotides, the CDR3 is TGTGCCAGCAGCTTACCCAGACAGGTCGATGAGCAGTTCTTC. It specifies CASSLPRQVDEQFF.

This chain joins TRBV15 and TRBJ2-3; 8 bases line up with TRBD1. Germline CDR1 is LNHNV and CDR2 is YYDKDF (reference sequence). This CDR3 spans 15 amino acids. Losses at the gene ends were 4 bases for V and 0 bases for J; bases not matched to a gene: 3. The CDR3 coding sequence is TGTGCCACCAGCACATGGGACAGGAGCACAGATACGCAGTATTTT. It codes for CATSTWDRSTDTQYF.

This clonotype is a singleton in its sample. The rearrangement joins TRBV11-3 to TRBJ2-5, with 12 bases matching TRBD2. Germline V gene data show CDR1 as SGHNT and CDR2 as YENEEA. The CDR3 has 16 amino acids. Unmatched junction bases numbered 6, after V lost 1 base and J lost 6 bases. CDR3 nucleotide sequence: TGTGCCAGCAGCTTAGGACTAGCGGGAGCGACGAAGACCCAGTACTTC. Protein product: CASSLGLAGATKTQYF.

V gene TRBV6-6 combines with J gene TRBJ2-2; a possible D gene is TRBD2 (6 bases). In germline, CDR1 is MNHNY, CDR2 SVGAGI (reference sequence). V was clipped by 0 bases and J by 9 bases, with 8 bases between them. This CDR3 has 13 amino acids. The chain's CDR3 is CASSYSAGRELFF. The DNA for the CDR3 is TGTGCCAGCAGTTACTCGGCGGGACGGGAGCTGTTTTTT.

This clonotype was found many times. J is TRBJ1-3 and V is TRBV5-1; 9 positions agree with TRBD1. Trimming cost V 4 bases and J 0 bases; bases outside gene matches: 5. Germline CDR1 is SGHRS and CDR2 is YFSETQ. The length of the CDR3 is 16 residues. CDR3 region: CASSGGQGTSGNTIYF. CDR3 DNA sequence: TGCGCCAGCAGCGGGGGACAGGGAACCTCTGGAAACACCATATATTTT.

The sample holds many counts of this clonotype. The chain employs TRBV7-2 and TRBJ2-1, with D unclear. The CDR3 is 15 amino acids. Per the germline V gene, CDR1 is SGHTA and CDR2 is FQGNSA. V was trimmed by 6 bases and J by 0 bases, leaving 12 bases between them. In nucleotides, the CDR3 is TGTGCCAGCAGTTGGAACACCCACTCCTACAATGAGCAGTTCTTC. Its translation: CASSWNTHSYNEQFF. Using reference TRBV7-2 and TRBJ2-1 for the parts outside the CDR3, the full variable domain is GAGVSQSPSNKVTEKGKDVELRCDPISGHTALYWYRQSLGQGLEFLIYFQGNSAPDKSGLPSDRFSAERTGGSVSTLTIQRTQQEDSAVYLCASSWNTHSYNEQFFGPGTRLTVL.

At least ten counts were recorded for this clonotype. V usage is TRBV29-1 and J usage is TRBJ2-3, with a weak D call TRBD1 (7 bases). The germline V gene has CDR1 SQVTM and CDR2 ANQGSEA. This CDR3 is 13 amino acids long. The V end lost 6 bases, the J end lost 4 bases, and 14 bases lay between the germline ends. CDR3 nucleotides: TGCAGCGTGCGACAGGGAGGAGCAGATACGCAGTATTTT. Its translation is CSVRQGGADTQYF.

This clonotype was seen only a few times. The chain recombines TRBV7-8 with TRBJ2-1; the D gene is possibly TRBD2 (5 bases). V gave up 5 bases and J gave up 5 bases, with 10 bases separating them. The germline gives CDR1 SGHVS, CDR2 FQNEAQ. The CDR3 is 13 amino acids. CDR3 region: CASSQGGNNEQFF. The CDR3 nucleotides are TGTGCCAGCAGCCAAGGAGGCAACAATGAGCAGTTCTTC.

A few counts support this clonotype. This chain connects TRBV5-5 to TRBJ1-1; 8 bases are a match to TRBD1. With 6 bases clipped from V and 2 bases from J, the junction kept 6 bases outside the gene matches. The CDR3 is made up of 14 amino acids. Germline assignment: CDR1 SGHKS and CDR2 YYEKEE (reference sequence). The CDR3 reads CASNPQGANTEAFF. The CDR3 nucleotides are TGTGCCAGCAATCCTCAGGGGGCCAACACTGAAGCTTTCTTT.

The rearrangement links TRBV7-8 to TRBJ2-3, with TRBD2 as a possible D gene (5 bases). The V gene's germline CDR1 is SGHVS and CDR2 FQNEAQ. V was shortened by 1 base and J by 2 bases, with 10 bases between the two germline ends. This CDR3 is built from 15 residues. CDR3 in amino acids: CASSLGGADTDTQYF. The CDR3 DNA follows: TGTGCCAGCAGCTTAGGAGGAGCGGACACAGATACGCAGTATTTT.

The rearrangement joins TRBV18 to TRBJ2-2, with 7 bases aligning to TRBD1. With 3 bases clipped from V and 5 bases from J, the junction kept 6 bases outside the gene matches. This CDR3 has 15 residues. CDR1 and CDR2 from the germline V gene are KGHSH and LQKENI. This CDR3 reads CASSPKTGLTGELFF. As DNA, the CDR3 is TGTGCCAGCTCACCTAAGACAGGGTTGACCGGGGAGCTGTTTTTT.

The CDR3 sequence is CASSLIGLAGRSYNEQFF. The DNA of the CDR3 is TGCGCCAGCAGCTTAATAGGACTAGCGGGGCGCTCCTACAATGAGCAGTTCTTC. The chain couples TRBV5-1 to TRBJ2-1; 12 nucleotides agree with TRBD2. The CDR3 has 18 amino acids. From germline, CDR1 is SGHRS and CDR2 YFSETQ. V lost 2 bases and J lost 0; bases outside the gene matches: 6.

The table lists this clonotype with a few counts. CDR3 coding DNA: TGCAGTGCTGCTAGCGGGAGCTGGGGGAACCTACAATGGAAGCAGTTCTTC. This codes for CSAASGSWGNLQWKQFF. V is TRBV20-1 and J is TRBJ2-1; the match to TRBD2 covers 10 bases. Germline CDR1 is DFQATT and CDR2 is SNEGSKA (reference sequence). Unmatched junction bases numbered 21, after V lost 5 bases and J lost 11 bases. The CDR3 is 17 amino acids.

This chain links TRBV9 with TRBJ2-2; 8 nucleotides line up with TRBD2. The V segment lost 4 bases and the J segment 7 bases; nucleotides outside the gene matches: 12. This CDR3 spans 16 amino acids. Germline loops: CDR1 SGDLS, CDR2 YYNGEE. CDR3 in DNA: TGTGCCAGCAGCCCCGGGGTAGCGGGACCAGGCGGGGAGCTGTTTTTT. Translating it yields CASSPGVAGPGGELFF.